What follows are 17 T cell receptor beta chains derived from one specimen sequenced in a study of T cells in Graves' hyperthyroidism and ophthalmopathy. The TCR beta CDR3 regions underwent amplification using RNA transcripts as the source. The TCR CDR3 was amplified in a first-round RT-PCR using the HTBI primer set. MiXCR, applied by TCRdb to the multiplex PCR reads, yields one record per CDR3 protein. The sample consists of roughly 500,000 distinct CDR3 sequences, roughly 25% of them appearing once. Sequenced material: blood. The origin of the receptors is a woman aged 25 to 39 with Graves' ophthalmopathy.

This chain links TRBV3-1 with TRBJ1-3; D is undetermined. This CDR3 contains 20 residues. The ends were cut back, 5 bases at V and 0 bases at J, with 26 bases in the middle. Germline loops: CDR1 LGHDT, CDR2 YNNKEL (reference sequence). The CDR3 nucleotides read TGTGCCAGCAGCGCAGACCTTGGGAGAGCCTACTCCAGCTCTGGAAACACCATATATTTT. It encodes CASSADLGRAYSSSGNTIYF. The whole variable domain, remainder taken from reference TRBV3-1 and TRBJ1-3, is DTAVSQTPKYLVTQMGNDKSIKCEQNLGHDTMYWYKQDSKKFLKIMFSYNNKELIINETVPNRFSPKSPDKAHLNLHINSLELGDSAVYFCASSADLGRAYSSSGNTIYFGEGSWLTVV.

V and J are TRBV6-5 and TRBJ1-1, with 9 bases lining up with TRBD1. This CDR3 is 13 amino acids long. The germline V gene has CDR1 MNHEY and CDR2 SVGAGI. Trimming at V came to 2 bases and at J to 7 bases, leaving 2 bases not matched to a gene. The CDR3: CASSYGGQGEAFF. The DNA of the CDR3 is TGTGCCAGCAGTTACGGGGGACAGGGTGAAGCTTTCTTT.

This clonotype was counted ten times or more. This chain connects TRBV24-1 to TRBJ2-5; TRBD1 matches 7 bases. V lost 3 bases, J lost 5 bases, and 5 bases stayed unmatched. The CDR3 covers 14 residues. Germline assignment: CDR1 KGHDR and CDR2 SFDVKD. CDR3 sequence: CATSDAGTDETQYF. In DNA, the CDR3 is TGTGCCACCAGTGATGCCGGGACAGACGAGACCCAGTACTTC.

This clonotype came up a few times. This sequence joins TRBV18 and TRBJ2-4; 12 positions agree with TRBD1. Germline CDR1 KGHSH, CDR2 LQKENI. The CDR3 sequence is 15 residues long. J gave up 5 bases and V 2 bases, and 1 base lay outside the gene matches. The DNA of the CDR3 is TGTGCCAGCTCACCAGGGACAGGGGGCGAAAACATTCAGTACTTC. This gives the protein CASSPGTGGENIQYF. Full variable domain (outside the CDR3, taken from reference TRBV18 and TRBJ2-4): NAGVMQNPRHLVRRRGQEARLRCSPMKGHSHVYWYRQLPEEGLKFMVYLQKENIIDESGMPKERFSAEFPKEGPSILRIQQVVRGDSAAYFCASSPGTGGENIQYFGAGTRLSVL.

This clonotype was counted a single time. In nucleotides, the CDR3 is TGTGCCAGCAGCAACAGCAGCTCCTACGAGCAGTACTTC. Protein product: CASSNSSSYEQYF. V usage is TRBV7-9 and J usage is TRBJ2-7, with D unresolved. V lost 5 bases and J lost 0, with 8 bases in between. Germline lookup yields CDR1 SEHNR and CDR2 FQNEAQ (reference sequence). The CDR3 contains 13 residues. The full variable domain, in which reference TRBV7-9 and TRBJ2-7 provide the parts outside the CDR3, is DTGVSQNPRHKITKRGQNVTFRCDPISEHNRLYWYRQTLGQGPEFLTYFQNEAQLEKSRLLSDRFSAERPKGSFSTLEIQRTEQGDSAMYLCASSNSSSYEQYFGPGTRLTVT.

This clonotype was detected ten times or more. This chain uses TRBV7-9 with TRBJ2-7, with D tentatively TRBD1 or TRBD2 (5 bases each). The V gene lost 5 bases and the J gene lost 2 bases, with 19 bases spanning the gap. This CDR3 comprises 16 residues. Germline V gives CDR1 SEHNR, CDR2 FQNEAQ (reference sequence). The CDR3 reads CASSALSGTKAYEQYF. The DNA of the CDR3 is TGTGCCAGCAGCGCATTGTCCGGGACGAAGGCCTACGAGCAGTACTTC.

There are many counts of this clonotype. This chain joins TRBV10-1 and TRBJ2-7; no reliable D call. The CDR3 loop spans 13 amino acids. CDR1 WNHNN and CDR2 SYGVQD come from the germline V gene (reference sequence). The V end was cut by 0 bases, the J end by 5 bases, with 8 bases between. In DNA form, the CDR3 reads TGCGCCAGCAGTGAGTCAGGGAACGACGAGCAGTACTTC. Protein sequence: CASSESGNDEQYF.

This chain connects TRBV6-4 to TRBJ1-1, with D perhaps TRBD1 (5 bases). The V end was cut by 2 bases, the J end by 3 bases, with 19 bases between. The CDR3 has 17 amino acids. Germline V gives CDR1 MRHNA, CDR2 SNTAGT. CDR3: CASSDPPGRGGDTEAFF. In DNA form, the CDR3 reads TGTGCCAGCAGTGACCCGCCAGGGCGCGGAGGCGACACTGAAGCTTTCTTT.

This clonotype was recorded a few times. This chain joins TRBV7-2 and TRBJ1-2; 7 nucleotides agree with TRBD1. J lost 7 bases, V lost 4 bases, and 12 bases had no gene match. CDR1 and CDR2 (germline): SGHTA, FQGNSA. The CDR3 covers 15 residues. The CDR3 loop is CASSSQTGRKGGYTF. The CDR3 nucleotides read TGTGCCAGCAGCTCACAGACAGGGCGAAAAGGTGGCTACACCTTC. The full variable domain, completed using reference TRBV7-2 and TRBJ1-2, is GAGVSQSPSNKVTEKGKDVELRCDPISGHTALYWYRQSLGQGLEFLIYFQGNSAPDKSGLPSDRFSAERTGGSVSTLTIQRTQQEDSAVYLCASSSQTGRKGGYTFGSGTRLTVV.

The sample holds a few counts of this clonotype. The chain is built from TRBV25-1 and TRBJ1-3; 8 bases align to TRBD1. The CDR3 length is 15 residues. J lost 4 bases, V lost 2 bases, and 4 bases had no gene match. Germline loops: CDR1 MGHDK, CDR2 SYGVNS. Here the CDR3 DNA reads TGTGCCAGCAGTGAAGGACAGGGCTACGGAAACACCATATATTTT. Protein sequence: CASSEGQGYGNTIYF.

The rearrangement links TRBV14 to TRBJ1-6; 8 bases are a match to TRBD1. Germline-derived CDR1 and CDR2 are SGHDN and FVKESK. This CDR3 contains 17 residues. V shed 0 bases, J shed 8 bases, and the junction held 9 bases outside the gene matches. The CDR3 is CASSQDAQGAYHSPLHF. The DNA for the CDR3 is TGTGCCAGCAGCCAAGATGCCCAGGGGGCATATCATTCACCCCTCCACTTT.

This clonotype has more than one count but fewer than ten. The gene calls are TRBV20-1 and TRBJ2-7, with TRBD2 identical over 9 bases. CDR3 length: 15 amino acids. Per the germline V gene, CDR1 is DFQATT and CDR2 is SNEGSKA (reference sequence). V lost 6 bases to trimming and J lost 2 bases; unmatched junction nucleotides: 11. CDR3 protein: CSAPPASGAAYEQYF. The CDR3, as DNA: TGCAGTGCCCCTCCAGCTAGCGGGGCTGCCTACGAGCAGTACTTC.

This clonotype was detected ten times or more. This chain uses TRBV6-5 with TRBJ2-5; D possibly corresponds to TRBD1 (6 bases). Germline assignment: CDR1 MNHEY and CDR2 SVGAGI. This CDR3 is built from 14 residues. The V and J ends lost 2 bases and 5 bases respectively, with 12 bases between them. CDR3 coding DNA: TGTGCCAGCAGTTACACAGGGAGTCCGGAGACCCAGTACTTC. As protein: CASSYTGSPETQYF.

A single count supports this clonotype. A clone one base away is much larger, so this may be a read error. V gene TRBV7-3 combines with J gene TRBJ2-5; perhaps TRBD2 as D (7 bases). CDR3 length equals 13 residues. Germline CDR1 SGHTA, CDR2 FQGTGA. The CDR3 region is CASATGGQDTQYF. CDR3 nucleotide sequence: TGTGCCAGCGCCACGGGGGGCCAAGATACCCAGTACTTC.

This clonotype was counted many times. The rearrangement joins TRBV7-8 to TRBJ1-6; D remains ambiguous. Germline CDR1 reads SGHVS; CDR2 reads FQNEAQ. With 1 base removed from V and 0 bases from J, the gap between germline ends came to 10 bases. The CDR3 spans 17 residues. This CDR3 is CASSLGQVGSYNSPLHF. The DNA of the CDR3 is TGTGCCAGCAGCTTAGGTCAGGTTGGCTCCTATAATTCACCCCTCCACTTT.

The chain links TRBV27 to TRBJ1-2; D is perhaps TRBD1 (6 bases). CDR1 is MNHEY and CDR2 is SMNVEV in the germline V gene (reference sequence). The CDR3 runs to 18 residues. With 5 bases removed from V and 0 bases from J, the gap between germline ends came to 22 bases. The CDR3 is CASSPTPAGEGPNYGYTF. CDR3 bases: TGTGCCAGCAGTCCTACGCCGGCAGGGGAGGGCCCTAACTATGGCTACACCTTC.

This clonotype was counted ten times or more. The chain recombines TRBV20-1 with TRBJ2-7, with no clear D. CDR1 and CDR2 from the germline V gene are DFQATT and SNEGSKA (reference sequence). This CDR3 region has 12 residues. Trimming pared 6 bases from V and 0 bases from J, leaving 9 bases between. CDR3 region: CSAGRGSYEQYF. CDR3 nucleotides: TGCAGTGCAGGACGTGGCTCCTACGAGCAGTACTTC.